This T cell receptor (beta chain) derives from a study of blood T cell repertoires in COVID-19. Study-wide context: There were acute and convalescent COVID-19 samples, and they came from the United States, Italy and Spain. PBMCs, B-cell-depleted T cells, or T cells provided the cDNA or gDNA that made up the material.

Unmatched junction bases numbered 7, after V lost 4 bases and J lost 3 bases. The CDR3 is made up of 15 amino acids. Germline-derived CDR1 and CDR2 are SGHTA and FQGNSA. In the original analysis: For nucleated cells, counts were estimated from reference gene primer amplification. Using immunoSEQ multiplex PCR, the repertoire was profiled, and TCRdb retains in-frame clones only, with some absent. The DNA was the basis for D and trimming; V, J and clone size are from that table. The data contain roughly 100,000 clones, approximately 80% of them seen just once; the ten biggest clones take up around 10%.

V gene TRBV7-2 combines with J gene TRBJ2-7, with 9 bases identical to TRBD1. Sequencing used peripheral blood. This receptor was obtained from a woman of 80 years or more with acute or convalescent COVID-19. In nucleotides, the CDR3 is TGTGCCAGCAGCTCAGACCGGGACAGGGTCTACGAGCAGTACTTC. This gives the protein CASSSDRDRVYEQYF.